The entry below gives a single T cell receptor beta chain sequence along with its context. The data were taken from a study of blood T cell repertoires in COVID-19. Study details: Some COVID-19 samples were acute and others convalescent; all came from the United States, Italy and Spain.

Clones were read by immunoSEQ multiplex PCR, and TCRdb kept only the in-frame ones, dropping some. The repertoire has 200,000 or so clones, around four fifths of them found once; the top ten carry about 6.9%. J was trimmed by 3 bases and V by 1 base; bases with no gene match: 5. Per the germline V gene, CDR1 is SGHRS and CDR2 is YFSETQ. The CDR3 has 18 amino acids. The sequenced sample consisted of peripheral blood. The receptor was isolated from a human donor with acute or convalescent COVID-19. The donor label of this sample is uncertain. V usage is TRBV5-1 and J usage is TRBJ2-3; 16 bases align to TRBD2. In DNA form, the CDR3 reads TGCGCCAGCAGCTTGTCCGGGACTAGCGGGAGGGAGACAGATACGCAGTATTTT. Protein: CASSLSGTSGRETDTQYF.